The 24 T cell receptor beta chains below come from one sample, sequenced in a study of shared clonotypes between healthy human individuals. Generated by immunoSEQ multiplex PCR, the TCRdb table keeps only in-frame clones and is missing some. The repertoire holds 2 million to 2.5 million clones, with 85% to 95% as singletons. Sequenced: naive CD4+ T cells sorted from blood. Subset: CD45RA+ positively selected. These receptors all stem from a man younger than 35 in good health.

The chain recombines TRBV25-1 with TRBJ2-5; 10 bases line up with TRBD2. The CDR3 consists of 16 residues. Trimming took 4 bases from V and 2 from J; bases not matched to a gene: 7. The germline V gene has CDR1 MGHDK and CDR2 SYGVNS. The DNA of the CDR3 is TGTGCCAGCAGTGGTCTAGCGGGAGTGGGGCAAGAGACCCAGTACTTC. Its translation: CASSGLAGVGQETQYF.

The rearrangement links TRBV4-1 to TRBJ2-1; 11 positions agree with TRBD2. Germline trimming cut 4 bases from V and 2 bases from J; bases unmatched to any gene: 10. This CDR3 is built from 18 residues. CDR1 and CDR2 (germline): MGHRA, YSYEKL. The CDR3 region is CASSLLTSGGVPYNEQFF. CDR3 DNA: TGCGCCAGCAGCCTCCTAACTAGCGGGGGCGTGCCCTACAATGAGCAGTTCTTC.

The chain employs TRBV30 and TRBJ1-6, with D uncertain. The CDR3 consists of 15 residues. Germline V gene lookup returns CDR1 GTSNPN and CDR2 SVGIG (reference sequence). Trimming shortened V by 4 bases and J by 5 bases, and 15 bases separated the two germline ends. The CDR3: CAWTPGRGDNSPLHF. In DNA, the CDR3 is TGTGCCTGGACCCCCGGTCGGGGAGATAATTCACCCCTCCACTTT.

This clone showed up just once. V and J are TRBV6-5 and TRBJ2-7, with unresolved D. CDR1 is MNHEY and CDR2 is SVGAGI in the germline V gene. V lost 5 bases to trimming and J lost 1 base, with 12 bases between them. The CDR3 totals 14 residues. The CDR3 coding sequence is TGTGCCAGCAGTAAGGTCTTGGGTTCCTACGAGCAGTACTTC. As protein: CASSKVLGSYEQYF.

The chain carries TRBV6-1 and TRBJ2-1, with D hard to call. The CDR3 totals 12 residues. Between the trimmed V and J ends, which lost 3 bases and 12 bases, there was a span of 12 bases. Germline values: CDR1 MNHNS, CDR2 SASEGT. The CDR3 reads CASSDAWLGQFF. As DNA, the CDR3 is TGTGCCAGCAGTGATGCGTGGTTAGGGCAGTTCTTC.

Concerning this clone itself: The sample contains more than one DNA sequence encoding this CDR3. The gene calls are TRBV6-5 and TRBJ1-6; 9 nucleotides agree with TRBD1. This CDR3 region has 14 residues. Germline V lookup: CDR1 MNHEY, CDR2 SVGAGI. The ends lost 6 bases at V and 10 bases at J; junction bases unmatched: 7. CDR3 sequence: CASSLGQGGSPLHF. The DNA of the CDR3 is TGTGCCAGCAGCCTGGGACAGGGAGGATCACCCCTCCACTTT.

The CDR3 region is CASSLATLVGGMTYEQYF. The CDR3 bases are TGTGCCAGCAGCTTGGCCACTTTGGTCGGGGGAATGACCTACGAGCAGTACTTC. V and J are TRBV5-6 and TRBJ2-7; D is perhaps TRBD2 (6 bases). The CDR3 extends over 18 amino acids. V was clipped by 0 bases and J by 2 bases, with 21 bases between them. Germline assignment: CDR1 SGHDT and CDR2 YYEEEE.

The CDR3 DNA reads TGTGCCAGCAGGGGTATAGGGGGCTACGAGCAGTACTTC. This translates into CASRGIGGYEQYF. This chain connects TRBV2 to TRBJ2-7; D perhaps matches TRBD1 (6 bases). Germline loops: CDR1 SNHLY, CDR2 FYNNEI. The germline V and J ends were trimmed by 6 bases and 3 bases, with 12 bases remaining between them. This CDR3 has 13 amino acids. Full variable domain (rest looked up from reference TRBV2 and TRBJ2-7): EPEVTQTPSHQVTQMGQEVILRCVPISNHLYFYWYRQILGQKVEFLVSFYNNEISEKSEIFDDQFSVERPDGSNFTLKIRSTKLEDSAMYFCASRGIGGYEQYFGPGTRLTVT.

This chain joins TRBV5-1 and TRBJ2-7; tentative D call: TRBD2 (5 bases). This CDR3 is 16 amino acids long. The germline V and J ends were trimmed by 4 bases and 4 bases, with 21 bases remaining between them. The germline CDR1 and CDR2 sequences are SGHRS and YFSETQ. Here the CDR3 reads CASSQPRVPKSYEQYF. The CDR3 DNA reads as TGCGCCAGCAGCCAGCCGAGGGTCCCTAAATCTTACGAGCAGTACTTC. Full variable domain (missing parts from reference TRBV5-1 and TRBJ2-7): KAGVTQTPRYLIKTRGQQVTLSCSPISGHRSVSWYQQTPGQGLQFLFEYFSETQRNKGNFPGRFSGRQFSNSRSEMNVSTLELGDSALYLCASSQPRVPKSYEQYFGPGTRLTVT.

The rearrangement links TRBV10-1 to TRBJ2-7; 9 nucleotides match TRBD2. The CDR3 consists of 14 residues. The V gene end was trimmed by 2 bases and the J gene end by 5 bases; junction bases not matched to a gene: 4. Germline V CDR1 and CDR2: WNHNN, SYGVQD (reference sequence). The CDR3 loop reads CASSEGGRAHEQYF. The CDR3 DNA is TGCGCCAGCAGTGAGGGCGGGAGGGCCCACGAGCAGTACTTC.

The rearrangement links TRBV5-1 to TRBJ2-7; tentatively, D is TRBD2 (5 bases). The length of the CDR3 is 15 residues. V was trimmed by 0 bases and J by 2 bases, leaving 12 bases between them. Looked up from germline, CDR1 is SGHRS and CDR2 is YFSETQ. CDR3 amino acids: CASSLGGKSAYEQYF. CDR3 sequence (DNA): TGCGCCAGCAGCTTGGGAGGGAAGAGCGCCTACGAGCAGTACTTC. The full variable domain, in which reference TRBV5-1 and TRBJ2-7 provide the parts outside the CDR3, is KAGVTQTPRYLIKTRGQQVTLSCSPISGHRSVSWYQQTPGQGLQFLFEYFSETQRNKGNFPGRFSGRQFSNSRSEMNVSTLELGDSALYLCASSLGGKSAYEQYFGPGTRLTVT.

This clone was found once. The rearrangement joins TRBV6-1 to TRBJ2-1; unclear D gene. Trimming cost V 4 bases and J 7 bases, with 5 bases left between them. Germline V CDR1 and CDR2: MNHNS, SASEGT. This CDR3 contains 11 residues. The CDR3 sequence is CASSVQNEQFF. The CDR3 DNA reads TGTGCCAGCAGTGTTCAAAATGAGCAGTTCTTC.

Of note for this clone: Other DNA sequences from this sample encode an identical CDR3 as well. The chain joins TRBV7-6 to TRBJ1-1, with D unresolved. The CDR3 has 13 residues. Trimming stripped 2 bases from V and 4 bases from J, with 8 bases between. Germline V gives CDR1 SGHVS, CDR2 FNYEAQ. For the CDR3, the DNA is TGTGCCAGCAGCTTAATGAAGGGCACTGAAGCTTTCTTT. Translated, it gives CASSLMKGTEAFF. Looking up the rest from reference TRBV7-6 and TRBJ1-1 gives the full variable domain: GAGVSQSPRYKVTKRGQDVALRCDPISGHVSLYWYRQALGQGPEFLTYFNYEAQQDKSGLPNDRFSAERPEGSISTLTIQRTEQRDSAMYRCASSLMKGTEAFFGQGTRLTVV.

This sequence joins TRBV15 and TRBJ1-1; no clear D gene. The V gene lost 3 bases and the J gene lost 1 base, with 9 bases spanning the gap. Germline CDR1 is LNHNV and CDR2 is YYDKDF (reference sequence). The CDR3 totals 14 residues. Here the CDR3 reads CATSRNRQNTEAFF. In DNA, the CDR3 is TGTGCCACCAGCAGGAACCGACAGAACACTGAAGCTTTCTTT. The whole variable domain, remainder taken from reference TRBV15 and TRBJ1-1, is DAMVIQNPRYQVTQFGKPVTLSCSQTLNHNVMYWYQQKSSQAPKLLFHYYDKDFNNEADTPDNFQSRRPNTSFCFLDIRSPGLGDTAMYLCATSRNRQNTEAFFGQGTRLTVV.

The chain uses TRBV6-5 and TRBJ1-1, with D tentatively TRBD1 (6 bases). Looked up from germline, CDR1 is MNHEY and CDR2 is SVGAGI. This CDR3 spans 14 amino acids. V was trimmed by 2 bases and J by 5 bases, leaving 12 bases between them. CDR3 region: CASSYGTGRTEAFF. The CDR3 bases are TGTGCCAGCAGTTACGGTACAGGGAGGACTGAAGCTTTCTTT.

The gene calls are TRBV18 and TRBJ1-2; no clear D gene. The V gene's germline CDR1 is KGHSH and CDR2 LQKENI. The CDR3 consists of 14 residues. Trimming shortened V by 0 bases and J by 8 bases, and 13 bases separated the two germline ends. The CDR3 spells CASSPPPSREGYTF. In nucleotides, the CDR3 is TGTGCCAGCTCACCACCGCCATCGAGAGAGGGCTACACCTTC.

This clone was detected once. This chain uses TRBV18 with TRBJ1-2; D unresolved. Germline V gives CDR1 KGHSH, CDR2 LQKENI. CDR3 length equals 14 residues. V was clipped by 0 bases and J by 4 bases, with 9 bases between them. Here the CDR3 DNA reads TGTGCCAGCTCACCACCCAACAGCATCTATGGCTACACCTTC. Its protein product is CASSPPNSIYGYTF. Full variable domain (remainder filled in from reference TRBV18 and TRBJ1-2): NAGVMQNPRHLVRRRGQEARLRCSPMKGHSHVYWYRQLPEEGLKFMVYLQKENIIDESGMPKERFSAEFPKEGPSILRIQQVVRGDSAAYFCASSPPNSIYGYTFGSGTRLTVV.

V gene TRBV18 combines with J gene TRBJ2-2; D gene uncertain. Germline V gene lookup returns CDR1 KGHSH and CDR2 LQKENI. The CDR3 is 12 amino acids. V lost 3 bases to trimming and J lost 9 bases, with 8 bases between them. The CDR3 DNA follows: TGTGCCAGCTCACCCCAAATGAGGGAGCTGTTTTTT. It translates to CASSPQMRELFF.

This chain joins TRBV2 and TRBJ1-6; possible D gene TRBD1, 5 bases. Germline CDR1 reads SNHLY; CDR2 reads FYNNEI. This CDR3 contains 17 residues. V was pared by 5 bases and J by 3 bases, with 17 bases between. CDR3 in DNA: TGTGCCAGCAGTTCCCCAGAGGCCAGGGTCTATAATTCACCCCTCCACTTT. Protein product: CASSSPEARVYNSPLHF. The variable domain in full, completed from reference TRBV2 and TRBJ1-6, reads EPEVTQTPSHQVTQMGQEVILRCVPISNHLYFYWYRQILGQKVEFLVSFYNNEISEKSEIFDDQFSVERPDGSNFTLKIRSTKLEDSAMYFCASSSPEARVYNSPLHFGNGTRLTVT.

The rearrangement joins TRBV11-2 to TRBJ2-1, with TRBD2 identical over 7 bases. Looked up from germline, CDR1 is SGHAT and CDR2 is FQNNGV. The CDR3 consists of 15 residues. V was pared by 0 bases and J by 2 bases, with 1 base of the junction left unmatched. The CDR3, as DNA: TGTGCCAGCAGCTTAGATCGGGAGGCCTACAATGAGCAGTTCTTC. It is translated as CASSLDREAYNEQFF.

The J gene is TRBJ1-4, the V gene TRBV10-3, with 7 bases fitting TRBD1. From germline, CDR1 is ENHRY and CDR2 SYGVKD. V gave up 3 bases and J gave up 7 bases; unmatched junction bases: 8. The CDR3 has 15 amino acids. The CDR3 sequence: CAISDDGTVGEKLFF. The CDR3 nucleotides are TGTGCCATCAGTGATGACGGGACAGTTGGTGAAAAACTGTTTTTT.

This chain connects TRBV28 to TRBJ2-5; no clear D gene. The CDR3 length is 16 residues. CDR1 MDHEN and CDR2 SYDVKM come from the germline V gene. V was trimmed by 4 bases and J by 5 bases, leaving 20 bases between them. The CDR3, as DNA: TGTGCCAGCAGTTCAATATGGACCTCGAACGAGGAGACCCAGTACTTC. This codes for CASSSIWTSNEETQYF. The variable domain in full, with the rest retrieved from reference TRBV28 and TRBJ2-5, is DVKVTQSSRYLVKRTGEKVFLECVQDMDHENMFWYRQDPGLGLRLIYFSYDVKMKEKGDIPEGYSVSREKKERFSLILESASTNQTSMYLCASSSIWTSNEETQYFGPGTRLLVL.

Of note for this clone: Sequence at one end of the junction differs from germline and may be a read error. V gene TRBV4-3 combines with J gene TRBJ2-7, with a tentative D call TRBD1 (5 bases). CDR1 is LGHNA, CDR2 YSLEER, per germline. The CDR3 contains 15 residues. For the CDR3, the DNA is TGCGCCAGCAGCCAAGAACAGGCCCTTTCCCTACGATTGAACTTC. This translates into CASSQEQALSLRLNF.

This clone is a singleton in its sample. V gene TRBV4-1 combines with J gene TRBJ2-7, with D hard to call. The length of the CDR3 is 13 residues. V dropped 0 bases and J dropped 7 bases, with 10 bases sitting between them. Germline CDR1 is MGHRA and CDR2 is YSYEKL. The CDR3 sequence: CASSQEGPREQYF. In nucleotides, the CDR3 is TGCGCCAGCAGCCAAGAGGGCCCGCGGGAGCAGTACTTC.